This T cell receptor (beta chain) was captured in a study of T cell repertoires in cytomegalovirus infection. Overall study context: Selection of CMV epitopes for the study included recently identified HLA-C-restricted and well-studied HLA-B-restricted ones. Signatures in public TCR beta sequences pointed to both CMV infection and matching HLA type.

The V and J ends lost 0 bases and 6 bases, in that order; junction bases with no gene match: 8. CDR3 length: 17 residues. The V gene's germline CDR1 is MNHNS and CDR2 SASEGT. Points from the study as a whole: HLA-C-restricted CMV clonotypes gave the most frequent clonotype in two of eight donors.

TCRdb reprocessed the reads via MiXCR and lists one record per CDR3 protein. The sample shows 700,000 to 850,000 distinct CDR3 sequences, 32% of them seen only once. This clonotype was observed at least ten times. What it binds is not known. This chain uses TRBV6-1 with TRBJ2-3; 11 nucleotides match TRBD2. The sample in question was cultured CD8+ T cells from PBMCs, obtained from culture after CMV antigen stimulation. The source is a human donor in good health (CMV status not recorded). Some clones in this sample may be carry-over from other donors' samples. CDR3 protein: CASSEAWLAGGLDTQYF. CDR3 DNA sequence: TGTGCCAGCAGTGAAGCTTGGCTAGCGGGGGGCTTGGATACGCAGTATTTT.